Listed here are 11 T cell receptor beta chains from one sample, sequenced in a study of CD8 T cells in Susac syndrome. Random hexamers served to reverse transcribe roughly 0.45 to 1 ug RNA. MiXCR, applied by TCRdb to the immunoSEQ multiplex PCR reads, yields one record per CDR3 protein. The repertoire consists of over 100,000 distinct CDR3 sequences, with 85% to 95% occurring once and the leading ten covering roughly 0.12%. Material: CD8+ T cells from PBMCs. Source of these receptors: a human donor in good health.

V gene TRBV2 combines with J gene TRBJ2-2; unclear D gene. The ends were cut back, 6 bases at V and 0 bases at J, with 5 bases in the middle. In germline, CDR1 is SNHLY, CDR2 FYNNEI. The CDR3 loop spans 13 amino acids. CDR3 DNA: TGTGCCAGCAGCGGTTCGAACACCGGGGAGCTGTTTTTT. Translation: CASSGSNTGELFF. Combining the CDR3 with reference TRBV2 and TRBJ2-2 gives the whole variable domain EPEVTQTPSHQVTQMGQEVILRCVPISNHLYFYWYRQILGQKVEFLVSFYNNEISEKSEIFDDQFSVERPDGSNFTLKIRSTKLEDSAMYFCASSGSNTGELFFGEGSRLTVL.

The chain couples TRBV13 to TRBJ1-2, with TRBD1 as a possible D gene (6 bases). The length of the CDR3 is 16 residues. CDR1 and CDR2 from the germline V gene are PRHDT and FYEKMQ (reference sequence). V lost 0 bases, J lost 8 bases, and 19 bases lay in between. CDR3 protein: CASSLGGPGVRGGYTF. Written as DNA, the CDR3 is TGTGCCAGCAGCTTAGGAGGGCCAGGGGTACGGGGGGGCTACACCTTC.

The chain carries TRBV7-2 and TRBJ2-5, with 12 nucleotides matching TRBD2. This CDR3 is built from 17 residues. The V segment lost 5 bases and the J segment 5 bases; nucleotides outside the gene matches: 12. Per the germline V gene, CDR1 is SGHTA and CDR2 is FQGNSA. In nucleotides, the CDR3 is TGTGCCAGCAGCCCTAGCGGGGGGGGTTCCCGTCACGAGACCCAGTACTTC. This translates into CASSPSGGGSRHETQYF.

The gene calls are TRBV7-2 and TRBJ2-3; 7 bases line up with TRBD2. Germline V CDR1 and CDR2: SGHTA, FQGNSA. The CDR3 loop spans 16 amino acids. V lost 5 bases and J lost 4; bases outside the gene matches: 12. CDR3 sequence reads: CASSVWVPGRADTQYF. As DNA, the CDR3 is TGTGCCAGCAGCGTATGGGTACCAGGGAGGGCAGATACGCAGTATTTT.

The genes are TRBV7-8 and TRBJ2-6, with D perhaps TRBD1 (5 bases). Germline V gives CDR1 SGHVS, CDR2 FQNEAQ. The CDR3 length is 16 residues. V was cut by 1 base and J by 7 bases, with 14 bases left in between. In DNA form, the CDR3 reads TGTGCCAGCAGCTTAGTAAGCAGGGATATTGCCAACGTCCTGACTTTC. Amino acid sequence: CASSLVSRDIANVLTF.

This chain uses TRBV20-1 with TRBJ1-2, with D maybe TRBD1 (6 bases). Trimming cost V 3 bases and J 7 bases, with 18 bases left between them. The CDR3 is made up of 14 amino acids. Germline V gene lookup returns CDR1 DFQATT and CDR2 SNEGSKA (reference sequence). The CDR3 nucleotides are TGCAGTGCTAGTACAACGGCAGACAGGTCTGGCTACACCTTC. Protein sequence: CSASTTADRSGYTF.

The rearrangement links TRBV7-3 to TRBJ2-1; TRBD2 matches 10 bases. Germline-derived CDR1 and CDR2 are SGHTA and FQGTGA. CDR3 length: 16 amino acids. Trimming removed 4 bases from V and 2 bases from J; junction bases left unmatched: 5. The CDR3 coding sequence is TGTGCCAGCAGCTCCTACACTAGCGGGGCCTACAATGAGCAGTTCTTC. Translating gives CASSSYTSGAYNEQFF.

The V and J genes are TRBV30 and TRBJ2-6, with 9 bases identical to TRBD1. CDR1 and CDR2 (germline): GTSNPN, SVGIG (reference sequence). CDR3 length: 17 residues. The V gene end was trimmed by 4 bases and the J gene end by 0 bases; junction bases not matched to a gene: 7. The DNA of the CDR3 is TGTGCCTGGAAAAGGGACAGGGTGCGCTCTGGGGCCAACGTCCTGACTTTC. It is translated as CAWKRDRVRSGANVLTF.

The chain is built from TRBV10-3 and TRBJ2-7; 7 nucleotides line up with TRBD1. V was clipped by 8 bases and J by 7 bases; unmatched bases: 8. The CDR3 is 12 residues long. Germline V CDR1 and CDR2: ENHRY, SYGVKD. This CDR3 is CAIQTGTEEQYF. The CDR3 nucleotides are TGTGCCATCCAGACAGGGACGGAGGAGCAGTACTTC.

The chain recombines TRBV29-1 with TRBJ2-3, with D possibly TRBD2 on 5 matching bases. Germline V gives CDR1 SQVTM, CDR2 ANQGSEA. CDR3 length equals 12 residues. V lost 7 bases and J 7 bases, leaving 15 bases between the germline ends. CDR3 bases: TGCAGCGACTACTCGGGAACAAATACGCAGTATTTT. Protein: CSDYSGTNTQYF.

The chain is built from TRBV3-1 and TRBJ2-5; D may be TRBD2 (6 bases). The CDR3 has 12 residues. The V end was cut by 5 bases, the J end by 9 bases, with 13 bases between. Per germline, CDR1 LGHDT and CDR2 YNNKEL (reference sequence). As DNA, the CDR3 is TGTGCCAGCAGCGGGGGACTGGAGGCCCAGTACTTC. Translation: CASSGGLEAQYF.